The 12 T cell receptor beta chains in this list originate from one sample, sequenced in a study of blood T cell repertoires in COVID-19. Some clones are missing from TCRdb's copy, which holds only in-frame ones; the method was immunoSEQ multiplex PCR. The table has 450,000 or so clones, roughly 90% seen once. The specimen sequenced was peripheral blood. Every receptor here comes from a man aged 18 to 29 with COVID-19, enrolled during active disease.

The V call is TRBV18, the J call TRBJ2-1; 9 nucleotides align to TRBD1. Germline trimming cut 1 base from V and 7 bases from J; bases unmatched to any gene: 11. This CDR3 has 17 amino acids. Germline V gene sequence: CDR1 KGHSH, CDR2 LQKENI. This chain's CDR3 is CASSPRSRDRVQNEQFF. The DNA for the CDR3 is TGTGCCAGCTCACCACGCTCCCGGGACAGGGTCCAAAATGAGCAGTTCTTC.

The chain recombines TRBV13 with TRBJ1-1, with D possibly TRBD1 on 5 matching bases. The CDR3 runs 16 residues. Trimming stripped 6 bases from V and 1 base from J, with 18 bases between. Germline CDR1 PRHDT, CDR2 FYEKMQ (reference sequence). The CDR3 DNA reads TGTGCCAGCAGGGATGGGCCAGGGCGGGAGAACACTGAAGCTTTCTTT. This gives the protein CASRDGPGRENTEAFF.

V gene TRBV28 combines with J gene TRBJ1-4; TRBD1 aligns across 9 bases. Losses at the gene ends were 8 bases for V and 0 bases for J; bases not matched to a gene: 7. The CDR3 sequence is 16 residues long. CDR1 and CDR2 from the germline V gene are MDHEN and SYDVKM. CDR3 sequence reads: CASCGGDRATNEKLFF. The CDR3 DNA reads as TGTGCCAGCTGTGGGGGGGACAGGGCAACTAATGAAAAACTGTTTTTT.

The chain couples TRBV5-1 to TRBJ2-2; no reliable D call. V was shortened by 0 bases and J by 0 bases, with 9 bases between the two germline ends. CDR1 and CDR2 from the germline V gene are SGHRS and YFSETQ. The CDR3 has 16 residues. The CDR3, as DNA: TGCGCCAGCAGCTTGGTGACACCCCCGAACACCGGGGAGCTGTTTTTT. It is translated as CASSLVTPPNTGELFF.

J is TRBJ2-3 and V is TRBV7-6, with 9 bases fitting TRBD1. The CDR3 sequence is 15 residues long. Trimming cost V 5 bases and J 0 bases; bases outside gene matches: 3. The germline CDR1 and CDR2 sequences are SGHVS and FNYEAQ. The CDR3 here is CASSPGQGSTDTQYF. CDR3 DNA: TGTGCCAGCAGCCCGGGACAGGGTAGCACAGATACGCAGTATTTT.

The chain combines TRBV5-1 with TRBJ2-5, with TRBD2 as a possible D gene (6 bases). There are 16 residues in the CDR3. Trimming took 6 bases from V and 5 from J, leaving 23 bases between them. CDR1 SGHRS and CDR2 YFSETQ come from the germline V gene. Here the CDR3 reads CASKGLDQSFKETQYF. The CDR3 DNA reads TGCGCCAGCAAGGGACTGGACCAGTCATTCAAGGAGACCCAGTACTTC.

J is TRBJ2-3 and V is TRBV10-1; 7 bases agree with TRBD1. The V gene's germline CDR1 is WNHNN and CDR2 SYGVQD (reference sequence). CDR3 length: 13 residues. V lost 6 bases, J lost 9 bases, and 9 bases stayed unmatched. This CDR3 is CASRARTGGTQYF. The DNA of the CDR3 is TGCGCCAGCAGGGCCCGGACAGGCGGAACGCAGTATTTT.

The CDR3 DNA is TGTGCCAGCAGCCCGATCGGCGGGGGAGACCAGGGTGAAAAACTGTTTTTT. Translated: CASSPIGGGDQGEKLFF. The rearrangement uses TRBV4-2 and TRBJ1-4, with D tentatively TRBD1 (5 bases). The CDR3 runs 17 residues. CDR1 is LGHNA and CDR2 is YNFKEQ in the germline V gene. Trimming removed 4 bases from V and 7 bases from J, with 22 bases in between.

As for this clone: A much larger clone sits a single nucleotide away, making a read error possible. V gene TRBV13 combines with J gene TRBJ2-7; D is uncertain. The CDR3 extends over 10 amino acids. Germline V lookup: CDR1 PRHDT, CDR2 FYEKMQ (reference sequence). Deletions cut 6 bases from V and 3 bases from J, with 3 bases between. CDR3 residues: CASSLYEQYF. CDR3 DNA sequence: TGTGCCAGCAGTCTCTACGAGCAGTACTTC.

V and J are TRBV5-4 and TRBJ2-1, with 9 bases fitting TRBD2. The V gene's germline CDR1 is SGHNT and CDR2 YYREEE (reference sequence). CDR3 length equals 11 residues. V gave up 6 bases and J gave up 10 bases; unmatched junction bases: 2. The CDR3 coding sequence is TGTGCCAGCACAGCGGGGGGAGAGCAGTTCTTC. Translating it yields CASTAGGEQFF.

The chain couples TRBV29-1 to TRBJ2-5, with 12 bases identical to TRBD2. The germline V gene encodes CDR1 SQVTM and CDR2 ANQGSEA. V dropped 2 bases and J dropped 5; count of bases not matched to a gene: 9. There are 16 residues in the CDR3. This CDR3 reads CSVETYLAGGLETQYF. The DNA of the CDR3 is TGCAGCGTTGAAACCTATCTAGCGGGAGGGTTGGAGACCCAGTACTTC.

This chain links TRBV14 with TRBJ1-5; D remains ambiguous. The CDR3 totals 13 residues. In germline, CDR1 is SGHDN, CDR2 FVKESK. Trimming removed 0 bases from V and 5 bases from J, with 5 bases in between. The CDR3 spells CASSQDMYQPQHF. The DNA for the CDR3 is TGTGCCAGCAGCCAAGATATGTATCAGCCCCAGCATTTT. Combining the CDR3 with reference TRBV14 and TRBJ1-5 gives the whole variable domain EAGVTQFPSHSVIEKGQTVTLRCDPISGHDNLYWYRRVMGKEIKFLLHFVKESKQDESGMPNNRFLAERTGGTYSTLKVQPAELEDSGVYFCASSQDMYQPQHFGDGTRLSIL.